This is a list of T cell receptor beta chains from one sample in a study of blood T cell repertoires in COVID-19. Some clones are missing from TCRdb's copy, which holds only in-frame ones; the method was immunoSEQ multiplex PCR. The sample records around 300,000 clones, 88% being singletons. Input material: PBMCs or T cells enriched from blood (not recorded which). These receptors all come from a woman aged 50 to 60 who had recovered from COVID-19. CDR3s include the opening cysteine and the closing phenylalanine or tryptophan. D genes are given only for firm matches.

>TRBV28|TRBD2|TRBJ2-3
CASSRKAGLATLERDTDTQYF
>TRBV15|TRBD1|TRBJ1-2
CATSSDRDRQGYTF
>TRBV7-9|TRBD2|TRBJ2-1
CASSLRAGGYNEQFF
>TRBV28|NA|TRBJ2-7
CASRLPGVGSEQYF
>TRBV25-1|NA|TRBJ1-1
CASSDPGNKDTEAFF
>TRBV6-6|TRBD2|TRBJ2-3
CASSSPGGSDTQYF
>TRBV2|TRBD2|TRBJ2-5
CASSDETSSQETQYF
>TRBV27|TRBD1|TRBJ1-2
CASRERGQGGYGYTF
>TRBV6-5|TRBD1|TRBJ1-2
CASSRDRGRGGYTF
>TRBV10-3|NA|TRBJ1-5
CAISESFLAGVNQPQHF
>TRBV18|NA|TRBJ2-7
CASSPSGAYEQYF
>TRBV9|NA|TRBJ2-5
CASSALAGNEGTQYF
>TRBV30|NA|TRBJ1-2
CAWSVPRGGYTF
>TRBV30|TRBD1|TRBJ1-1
CAWISGTDEAFF
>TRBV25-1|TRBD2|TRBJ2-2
CASRSAGGAGTGELFF
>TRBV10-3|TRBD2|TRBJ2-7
CAISEGSGTYEQYF
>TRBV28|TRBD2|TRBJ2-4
CASSPRREGLVAKNIQYF
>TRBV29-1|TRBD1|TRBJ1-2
CSVEVEDRGDYGYTF
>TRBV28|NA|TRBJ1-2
CASSLEGWQGHGYTF
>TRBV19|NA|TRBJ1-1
CASSSPGEANTEAFF
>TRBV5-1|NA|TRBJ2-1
CASSLTPTGGAYNEQFF
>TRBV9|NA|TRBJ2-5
CASSPRTDHQETQYF
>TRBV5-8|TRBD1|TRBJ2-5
CASSSNRQGWRETQYF
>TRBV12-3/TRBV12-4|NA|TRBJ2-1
CASSLAQGQQFF
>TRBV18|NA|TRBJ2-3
CASSPPGTDTQYF
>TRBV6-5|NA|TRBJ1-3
CASSTGAGGNTIYF
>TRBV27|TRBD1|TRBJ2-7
CASSLSTPRQGHEQYF
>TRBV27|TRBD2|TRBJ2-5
CASSEAREGLRETQYF
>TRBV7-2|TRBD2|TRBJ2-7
CASSMPGLAVEQYF
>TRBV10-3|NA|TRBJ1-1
CAIGPLGGKGEAFF
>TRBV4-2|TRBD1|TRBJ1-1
CASSQATGQGGEAFF
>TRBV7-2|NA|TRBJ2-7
CASSSSRGNYEQYF
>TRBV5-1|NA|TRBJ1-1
CASSLVAGPNTEAFF
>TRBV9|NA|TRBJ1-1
CASRVMDTMNTEAFF
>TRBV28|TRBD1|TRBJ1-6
CASSLGGTGASYNSPLHF
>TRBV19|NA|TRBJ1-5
CASSRQGGGGNQPQHF
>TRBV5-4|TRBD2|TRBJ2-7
CASSQGLAEIYEQYF
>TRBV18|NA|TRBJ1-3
CASSPPVLAGNTIYF
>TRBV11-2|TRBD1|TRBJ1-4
CASSPDRARNEKLFF
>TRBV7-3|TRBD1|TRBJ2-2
CASSMGQGNTGELFF
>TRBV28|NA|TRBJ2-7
CASSSSAGYSYEQYF
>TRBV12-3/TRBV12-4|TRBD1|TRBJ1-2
CASSLHRGGYTF
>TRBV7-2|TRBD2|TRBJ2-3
CASSIGLAGGADTQYF
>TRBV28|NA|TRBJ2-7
CASSLINRYEQYF
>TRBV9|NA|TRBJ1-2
CASSAGDTANYGYTF
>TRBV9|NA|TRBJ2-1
CASSVSSDFNEQFF
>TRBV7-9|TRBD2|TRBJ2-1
CASSLSGMVDEQFF
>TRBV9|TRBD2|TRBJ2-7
CASSVGSTSGRITYEQYF
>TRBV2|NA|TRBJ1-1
CASSVYLREPMNTEAFF
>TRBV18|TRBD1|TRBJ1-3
CASSPVFQGGSGNTIYF
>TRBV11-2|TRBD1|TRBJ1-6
CASSLKQGARSPLHF
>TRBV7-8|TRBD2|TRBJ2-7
CASSSPGLVAQYF
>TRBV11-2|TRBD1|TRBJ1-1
CASSGDRHTEAFF